This T cell receptor (beta chain) was documented in a study of blood T cell repertoires in COVID-19. Study-wide background: Samples of COVID-19 (acute and convalescent) were obtained from the United States, Italy and Spain. T cells, B-cell-depleted T cells, or PBMCs provided the cDNA or gDNA that served as material.

Original handling: Amplification of reference gene primers provided the estimated nucleated cell counts. TCRdb keeps only in-frame clones here, not all; method: immunoSEQ multiplex PCR. That table gives V, J and clone size, and the DNA gave D and trimming. The table shows about 86,000 clones, with about nine tenths occurring only once. The germline CDR1 and CDR2 sequences are LGHDT and YNNKEL (reference sequence). This CDR3 is 16 amino acids long. V lost 3 bases and J lost 6; bases outside the gene matches: 9. This chain joins TRBV3-1 (or the pseudogene TRBV3-2) and TRBJ2-1, with 9 bases that match TRBD2. The sequence was obtained from a human donor in a cohort sampled during active COVID-19. Sample: peripheral blood. Here the CDR3 DNA reads TGTGCCAGCAGCCAGCTTGGGGCGGGAGGGAGCAATGAGCAGTTCTTC. It specifies CASSQLGAGGSNEQFF.